A single sample is the source of the 29 T cell receptor beta chains below, sequenced in a study of OX40 agonist ivuxolimab in advanced cancers. Method: immunoSEQ multiplex PCR; TCRdb's copy keeps in-frame clones and lacks some. The data contain about 48,000 clones, approximately 90% of them singletons. This specimen consisted of CD4+ or CD8+ T cells sorted from blood, obtained in a trial of the OX40 agonist ivuxolimab. The receptors were sampled from an adult with an advanced solid tumor such as melanoma, head and neck, liver or kidney cancer.

This chain links TRBV11-2 with TRBJ2-7; 10 bases align to TRBD1. This CDR3 spans 13 amino acids. Per the germline V gene, CDR1 is SGHAT and CDR2 is FQNNGV. Trimming at V came to 5 bases and at J to 4 bases, leaving 2 bases not matched to a gene. The CDR3 coding sequence is TGTGCCAGCAGCCTGGACAGGGGGTACGAGCAGTACTTC. It yields the protein CASSLDRGYEQYF.

About this clone itself: Sequence at one end of the junction differs from germline and may be a read error. The CDR3 coding sequence is TGTGCCAGCAGTACGGGTGGGTCGAACACCGAAGCTTTCTTT. This encodes CASSTGGSNTEAFF. The chain is built from TRBV7-8 and TRBJ1-1; D is unresolved. Germline V lookup: CDR1 SGHVS, CDR2 FQNEAQ. The CDR3 length is 14 residues.

The J gene is TRBJ1-6, the V gene TRBV5-8, with 7 bases identical to TRBD1. The germline gives CDR1 SGHTS, CDR2 YDEGEE. J lost 7 bases, V lost 0 bases, and 1 base had no gene match. This CDR3 region has 14 residues. The CDR3 bases are TGTGCCAGCAGCTTGGGACAGGGAAATTCACCCCTCCACTTT. Translation gives CASSLGQGNSPLHF.

The chain links TRBV9 to TRBJ2-7; the match to TRBD1 covers 8 bases. Germline V gene lookup returns CDR1 SGDLS and CDR2 YYNGEE. This CDR3 region has 12 residues. The V segment lost 3 bases and the J segment 6 bases; nucleotides outside the gene matches: 2. The CDR3 region has the DNA TGTGCCAGCAGCGCGACAGGGGTCGAGCAGTACTTC. Translation: CASSATGVEQYF. The full variable domain, its missing parts supplied by reference TRBV9 and TRBJ2-7, is DSGVTQTPKHLITATGQRVTLRCSPRSGDLSVYWYQQSLDQGLQFLIQYYNGEERAKGNILERFSAQQFPDLHSELNLSSLELGDSALYFCASSATGVEQYFGPGTRLTVT.

The genes are TRBV9 and TRBJ2-3, with TRBD2 matching 7 bases. The V gene end was trimmed by 0 bases and the J gene end by 0 bases; junction bases not matched to a gene: 4. The length of the CDR3 is 16 residues. Per germline, CDR1 SGDLS and CDR2 YYNGEE. The CDR3 loop reads CASSVEGGGSTDTQYF. The CDR3 coding sequence is TGTGCCAGCAGCGTAGAGGGCGGGGGTAGCACAGATACGCAGTATTTT.

This clone was detected only once. The rearrangement joins TRBV4-1 to TRBJ2-3; the D gene is possibly TRBD2 (7 bases). The CDR3 length is 16 residues. The V end was cut by 2 bases, the J end by 9 bases, with 21 bases between. The germline V gene has CDR1 MGHRA and CDR2 YSYEKL. CDR3 coding DNA: TGCGCCAGCAGCCAAAATCTGGGGGGGGCCGAAAAAACGCAGTATTTT. It encodes CASSQNLGGAEKTQYF.

The chain has TRBV7-7 and TRBJ2-6; 10 nucleotides match TRBD1. Germline V gives CDR1 SSHAT, CDR2 FNYEAQ (reference sequence). After removal of 5 bases from V and 0 bases from J, the junction contained 4 bases not matched to a gene. There are 17 residues in the CDR3. In DNA, the CDR3 is TGTGCCAGCAGCCACGGGACAGGGGTCTCTGGGGCCAACGTCCTGACTTTC. Amino acid sequence: CASSHGTGVSGANVLTF.

The chain uses TRBV10-3 and TRBJ1-1; 7 nucleotides match TRBD1. CDR3 length: 13 residues. Germline V lookup: CDR1 ENHRY, CDR2 SYGVKD. V was pared by 2 bases and J by 8 bases, with 5 bases of the junction left unmatched. The CDR3: CAISEETGAEAFF. CDR3 coding DNA: TGTGCCATCAGTGAGGAAACAGGGGCGGAAGCTTTCTTT.

V gene TRBV5-1 combines with J gene TRBJ1-2; no firm D call. Germline-derived CDR1 and CDR2 are SGHRS and YFSETQ. The CDR3 sequence is 15 residues long. Trimming stripped 0 bases from V and 4 bases from J, with 13 bases between. CDR3 residues: CASSLALQPTYGYTF. The CDR3, as DNA: TGCGCCAGCAGCTTGGCCCTACAGCCAACCTATGGCTACACCTTC.

The V call is TRBV5-6, the J call TRBJ2-5; D ambiguous. The CDR3 runs 15 residues. Trimming shortened V by 7 bases and J by 7 bases, and 23 bases separated the two germline ends. CDR1 is SGHDT and CDR2 is YYEEEE in the germline V gene. CDR3 sequence: CASLPPPQPTGTQYF. CDR3 nucleotides: TGTGCCAGCCTACCCCCCCCGCAGCCAACGGGGACCCAGTACTTC. The full variable domain, in which reference TRBV5-6 and TRBJ2-5 provide the parts outside the CDR3, is DAGVTQSPTHLIKTRGQQVTLRCSPKSGHDTVSWYQQALGQGPQFIFQYYEEEERQRGNFPDRFSGHQFPNYSSELNVNALLLGDSALYLCASLPPPQPTGTQYFGPGTRLLVL.

This chain links TRBV10-3 with TRBJ2-5; 8 bases agree with TRBD2. Judging by the DNA end, TRBJ2-7 fits better; the J call may be wrong. Germline lookup yields CDR1 ENHRY and CDR2 SYGVKD. The CDR3 consists of 13 residues. CDR3 in amino acids: CAVSGGPPYEQYF. The DNA of the CDR3 is TGTGCCGTAAGCGGGGGACCACCTTACGAGCAGTACTTC.

The chain is built from TRBV4-1 and TRBJ1-2; no firm D call. This CDR3 is built from 12 residues. Germline CDR1 MGHRA, CDR2 YSYEKL. Trimming left V 0 bases short and J 7 bases short, with 6 bases between. For the CDR3, the DNA is TGCGCCAGCAGCCAAGACCCCGGTGGCTACACCTTC. Translation: CASSQDPGGYTF.

V and J are TRBV19 and TRBJ2-7; 7 bases align to TRBD1. This CDR3 has 15 amino acids. V dropped 7 bases and J dropped 4; count of bases not matched to a gene: 13. Germline CDR1 reads LNHDA; CDR2 reads SQIVND (reference sequence). The CDR3, as DNA: TGTGCCAGTAAGACCCGGGACAGTGGGGTATACGAGCAGTACTTC. The encoded protein is CASKTRDSGVYEQYF.

This clone appeared once. This chain links TRBV29-1 with TRBJ1-2; maybe TRBD1 (5 bases). V shed 3 bases and J shed 6 bases, with 11 bases lying between them. CDR1 is SQVTM and CDR2 is ANQGSEA in the germline V gene. This CDR3 region has 12 residues. The chain's CDR3 is CSVEGGGDGYTF. The CDR3 bases are TGCAGCGTTGAGGGCGGGGGGGATGGCTACACCTTC. Supplemented by reference TRBV29-1 and TRBJ1-2, the full variable domain reads SAVISQKPSRDICQRGTSLTIQCQVDSQVTMMFWYRQQPGQSLTLIATANQGSEATYESGFVIDKFPISRPNLTFSTLTVSNMSPEDSSIYLCSVEGGGDGYTFGSGTRLTVV.

Comments on this clone: In the same sample, other DNA sequences code for this CDR3. The chain links TRBV28 to TRBJ1-5; 8 bases fit TRBD1. V dropped 3 bases and J dropped 6; count of bases not matched to a gene: 4. Germline loops: CDR1 MDHEN, CDR2 SYDVKM. This CDR3 comprises 14 residues. The CDR3 protein is CASSLGQGAQPQHF. For the CDR3, the DNA is TGTGCCAGCAGTTTGGGGCAGGGGGCTCAGCCCCAGCATTTT.

In its sample, this clone was seen once. The chain couples TRBV13 to TRBJ2-3; a possible D gene is TRBD1 (6 bases). The germline CDR1 and CDR2 sequences are PRHDT and FYEKMQ (reference sequence). Trimming removed 5 bases at V and 0 bases at J, with 9 bases between. The CDR3 consists of 14 residues. CDR3 in DNA: TGTGCCAGCAGCCCAGGACAGAGCACAGATACGCAGTATTTT. Translated, it gives CASSPGQSTDTQYF.

This clone was detected once. The chain joins TRBV7-9 to TRBJ1-3, with D uncertain. The CDR3 spans 17 residues. The germline V and J ends were trimmed by 4 bases and 0 bases, with 16 bases remaining between them. The germline V gene has CDR1 SEHNR and CDR2 FQNEAQ (reference sequence). In nucleotides, the CDR3 is TGTGCCAGCAGCTCCAGAAAAGATCTTAGCTCTGGAAACACCATATATTTT. Its protein is CASSSRKDLSSGNTIYF.

This chain joins TRBV5-4 and TRBJ2-7; unclear D gene. The CDR3 sequence is 13 residues long. Germline CDR1 is SGHNT and CDR2 is YYREEE (reference sequence). Trimming left V 7 bases short and J 3 bases short, with 14 bases between. CDR3 nucleotide sequence: TGTGCCAGCGCCAAGGATGGGGACTACGAGCAGTACTTC. It is translated as CASAKDGDYEQYF.

CDR3 region: CASSLGTAGEQYF. The CDR3 nucleotides read TGTGCCAGCAGCTTAGGTACAGCAGGCGAGCAGTACTTC. The chain carries TRBV7-2 and TRBJ2-7; unclear D gene. V was trimmed by 1 base and J by 6 bases, leaving 10 bases between them. The CDR3 extends over 13 amino acids. Looked up from germline, CDR1 is SGHTA and CDR2 is FQGNSA.

The chain has TRBV9 and TRBJ1-1; 9 bases agree with TRBD1. This CDR3 has 16 residues. Germline values: CDR1 SGDLS, CDR2 YYNGEE. Trimming at V came to 2 bases and at J to 2 bases, leaving 7 bases not matched to a gene. CDR3 region: CASSVGTGNLNTEAFF. CDR3 coding DNA: TGTGCCAGCAGCGTCGGGACAGGGAATCTAAACACTGAAGCTTTCTTT.

V is TRBV11-2 and J is TRBJ2-3; TRBD1 matches 9 bases. This CDR3 is 15 amino acids long. Germline CDR1 reads SGHAT; CDR2 reads FQNNGV. The V segment lost 1 base and the J segment 5 bases; nucleotides outside the gene matches: 4. In nucleotides, the CDR3 is TGTGCCAGCAGCTTAGGGACAGGGGCGAAAGATACGCAGTATTTT. Encoded protein: CASSLGTGAKDTQYF.

The chain links TRBV19 to TRBJ2-5; 8 bases are a match to TRBD1. There are 14 residues in the CDR3. The ends lost 5 bases at V and 5 bases at J; junction bases unmatched: 7. Germline assignment: CDR1 LNHDA and CDR2 SQIVND (reference sequence). Written as DNA, the CDR3 is TGTGCCAGTAGTCATCCGGGACAGGTGGAGACCCAGTACTTC. Amino acid sequence: CASSHPGQVETQYF.

CDR3 loop: CASSLVAGGTGELFF. CDR3 in DNA: TGTGCCAGCAGCTTAGTAGCGGGGGGTACCGGGGAGCTGTTTTTT. This chain connects TRBV7-2 to TRBJ2-2; 10 nucleotides line up with TRBD2. CDR1 is SGHTA, CDR2 FQGNSA, per germline. The CDR3 has 15 residues. V lost 1 base to trimming and J lost 5 bases; unmatched junction nucleotides: 1.

A single count supports this clone. The V gene is TRBV11-2, the J gene TRBJ1-1; 7 positions match TRBD1. With V trimmed by 5 bases and J by 1 base, 10 bases remained unmatched. Germline V gene data show CDR1 as SGHAT and CDR2 as FQNNGV. The CDR3 runs 16 residues. CDR3 coding DNA: TGTGCCAGCAGCCCTTGGGAGGGGGCGAAGAACACTGAAGCTTTCTTT. Translating it yields CASSPWEGAKNTEAFF.

The V call is TRBV19, the J call TRBJ2-2; a possible D gene is TRBD1 (5 bases). Germline CDR1 LNHDA, CDR2 SQIVND (reference sequence). The CDR3 has 14 amino acids. Deletions cut 3 bases from V and 5 bases from J, with 10 bases between. In nucleotides, the CDR3 is TGTGCCAGTAGTATTAATTCAGGGACCGGGGAGCTGTTTTTT. Translation: CASSINSGTGELFF. The full variable domain, rest sourced from reference TRBV19 and TRBJ2-2, is DGGITQSPKYLFRKEGQNVTLSCEQNLNHDAMYWYRQDPGQGLRLIYYSQIVNDFQKGDIAEGYSVSREKKESFPLTVTSAQKNPTAFYLCASSINSGTGELFFGEGSRLTVL.

This chain joins TRBV5-3 and TRBJ2-3; 10 bases match TRBD2. TRBV5-3 is marked as an open reading frame, function uncertain. V lost 3 bases to trimming and J lost 0 bases; unmatched junction nucleotides: 4. The CDR3 consists of 16 residues. The CDR3 sequence: CARSCLAGGSTDTQYF. The CDR3 DNA is TGTGCCAGAAGCTGCTTAGCGGGGGGTAGCACAGATACGCAGTATTTT.

The chain carries TRBV28 and TRBJ2-5, with TRBD2 identical over 7 bases. Germline V gene sequence: CDR1 MDHEN, CDR2 SYDVKM. V lost 6 bases, J lost 2 bases, and 0 bases stayed unmatched. The CDR3 is made up of 12 amino acids. CDR3 in amino acids: CASRGLQETQYF. The CDR3 bases are TGTGCCAGCAGGGGACTACAAGAGACCCAGTACTTC.

The rearrangement uses TRBV29-1 and TRBJ2-3; 7 nucleotides match TRBD2. This CDR3 is 13 amino acids long. Trimming removed 4 bases from V and 2 bases from J; junction bases left unmatched: 3. CDR1 SQVTM and CDR2 ANQGSEA come from the germline V gene. The DNA for the CDR3 is TGCAGCGTTGTGGGGGGGTACACAGATACGCAGTATTTT. As protein: CSVVGGYTDTQYF.

J is TRBJ2-5 and V is TRBV28, with 12 bases lining up with TRBD2. This CDR3 comprises 15 residues. Germline V lookup: CDR1 MDHEN, CDR2 SYDVKM. V shed 1 base, J shed 5 bases, and the junction held 2 bases outside the gene matches. CDR3 sequence (DNA): TGTGCCAGCAGTTTATTTACTAGCGGGGGGGAGACCCAGTACTTC. Translation gives CASSLFTSGGETQYF.